The 15 T cell receptor beta chains below all came from one sample that was sequenced in a study of T cell repertoires in cytomegalovirus infection. TCRdb called the reads again in MiXCR, with one record for every CDR3 protein. This sample carries around 170,000 distinct CDR3 sequences, 14% of them seen once, and the ten largest clones take about a quarter. Sequencing used PBMCs. The receptors originated from a human donor in good health (CMV status not recorded). Some clones in this sample may be carry-over from other donors' samples.

This clonotype was observed many times. The chain recombines TRBV7-2 with TRBJ2-2, with D tentatively TRBD2 (5 bases). Per the germline V gene, CDR1 is SGHTA and CDR2 is FQGNSA. The CDR3 totals 15 residues. Trimming stripped 4 bases from V and 5 bases from J, with 14 bases between. CDR3 sequence: CASSSRGVWTGELFF. CDR3 sequence (DNA): TGTGCCAGCAGCTCACGGGGTGTTTGGACCGGGGAGCTGTTTTTT.

This clonotype appeared many times. The chain has TRBV11-2 and TRBJ1-6, with TRBD1 matching over 9 bases. CDR1 is SGHAT and CDR2 is FQNNGV in the germline V gene. The CDR3 sequence is 19 residues long. Trimming at V came to 1 base and at J to 8 bases, leaving 15 bases not matched to a gene. The CDR3: CASSLVSPGTGSVDSPLHF. DNA of the CDR3: TGTGCCAGCAGCTTAGTCTCCCCCGGGACAGGGTCGGTTGATTCACCCCTCCACTTT.

The chain couples TRBV7-9 to TRBJ1-5; 9 bases are shared with TRBD1. This CDR3 region has 16 residues. Trimming cost V 5 bases and J 2 bases; bases outside gene matches: 7. CDR1 and CDR2 (germline): SEHNR, FQNEAQ (reference sequence). Written as DNA, the CDR3 is TGTGCCAGCAGCAACCGGACAGGGGAAGGCAATCAGCCCCAGCATTTT. It translates to CASSNRTGEGNQPQHF.

This clonotype appeared many times. The chain carries TRBV19 and TRBJ2-7; D may be TRBD2 (5 bases). The germline V gene has CDR1 LNHDA and CDR2 SQIVND (reference sequence). Trimming took off 5 bases at V and 4 bases at J, with 12 bases between the two ends. The CDR3 sequence is 13 residues long. In DNA form, the CDR3 reads TGTGCCAGTAGTTTCGGACTCGGGTACGAGCAGTACTTC. Protein product: CASSFGLGYEQYF.

This clonotype was detected only once. In DNA, the CDR3 is TGTGCCAGCTGTGGGACGAACTATGGCTACACCTTC. Protein product: CASCGTNYGYTF. The chain combines TRBV28 with TRBJ1-2, with a possible D match to TRBD1 (5 bases). V was pared by 8 bases and J by 2 bases, with 9 bases between. The CDR3 totals 12 residues. CDR1 and CDR2 from the germline V gene are MDHEN and SYDVKM.

This clonotype came up many times. This chain links TRBV10-3 with TRBJ1-5, with D maybe TRBD1 (5 bases). The CDR3 consists of 15 residues. The germline V and J ends were trimmed by 5 bases and 2 bases, with 13 bases remaining between them. CDR1 and CDR2 from the germline V gene are ENHRY and SYGVKD. The CDR3 DNA follows: TGTGCCATCAGTACGGACAAAGTGGGCAATCAGCCCCAGCATTTT. Protein sequence: CAISTDKVGNQPQHF.

The chain links TRBV5-5 to TRBJ2-7; 11 bases map to TRBD1. Germline values: CDR1 SGHKS, CDR2 YYEKEE (reference sequence). This CDR3 region has 16 residues. After removal of 5 bases from V and 0 bases from J, the junction contained 7 bases not matched to a gene. The CDR3 is CASRLGTGGYSYEQYF. Written as DNA, the CDR3 is TGTGCCAGCAGACTTGGGACAGGGGGATACTCCTACGAGCAGTACTTC.

CDR3 amino acids: CSAGQGGNQPQHF. CDR3 bases: TGCAGCGCCGGACAGGGTGGAAATCAGCCCCAGCATTTT. V gene TRBV29-1 combines with J gene TRBJ1-5, with 8 bases that match TRBD1. The CDR3 contains 13 residues. V trimming: 7 bases; J trimming: 4 bases; junction bases outside the gene matches: 6. Looked up from germline, CDR1 is SQVTM and CDR2 is ANQGSEA.

The chain couples TRBV28 to TRBJ2-4; D unresolved. The CDR3 covers 11 residues. CDR1 MDHEN and CDR2 SYDVKM come from the germline V gene. The V end lost 6 bases, the J end lost 4 bases, and 4 bases lay between the germline ends. CDR3 DNA: TGTGCCAGCAGCGGTAAAAACATTCAGTACTTC. This encodes CASSGKNIQYF.

This clonotype was observed at least ten times. The chain is built from TRBV7-2 and TRBJ1-3, with D uncertain. Trimming left V 1 base short and J 0 bases short, with 10 bases between. The germline V gene has CDR1 SGHTA and CDR2 FQGNSA. CDR3 size: 16 residues. The CDR3 nucleotides read TGTGCCAGCAGCTTAGTGGCAGCTCGCTCTGGAAACACCATATATTTT. Translated, it gives CASSLVAARSGNTIYF.

The rearrangement uses TRBV5-1 and TRBJ1-1; D is undetermined. Germline CDR1 SGHRS, CDR2 YFSETQ. The CDR3 contains 15 residues. Between the trimmed V and J ends, which lost 2 bases and 4 bases, there was a span of 15 bases. The CDR3 loop reads CASSFLPQKLTEAFF. The CDR3 region has the DNA TGCGCCAGCAGCTTTTTGCCCCAGAAACTCACTGAAGCTTTCTTT.

This clonotype was observed many times. In DNA form, the CDR3 reads TGCGCCAGCAGCCAACTCCTTGGAAACACTGAAGCTTTCTTT. Translated, it gives CASSQLLGNTEAFF. The chain carries TRBV4-1 and TRBJ1-1; D unresolved. Per germline, CDR1 MGHRA and CDR2 YSYEKL. The CDR3 is made up of 14 amino acids. Trimming took 2 bases from V and 2 from J, leaving 9 bases between them.

The chain couples TRBV7-9 to TRBJ1-1; no clear D. The germline V and J ends were trimmed by 10 bases and 5 bases, with 8 bases remaining between them. The V gene's germline CDR1 is SEHNR and CDR2 FQNEAQ (reference sequence). This CDR3 has 10 amino acids. Written as DNA, the CDR3 is TGTGCCACTAGGCTGACTGAAGCTTTCTTT. Translated, it gives CATRLTEAFF. Full variable domain (outside the CDR3, taken from reference TRBV7-9 and TRBJ1-1): DTGVSQNPRHKITKRGQNVTFRCDPISEHNRLYWYRQTLGQGPEFLTYFQNEAQLEKSRLLSDRFSAERPKGSFSTLEIQRTEQGDSAMYLCATRLTEAFFGQGTRLTVV.

The rearrangement uses TRBV4-1 and TRBJ2-1; 8 bases fit TRBD2. The CDR3 spans 17 residues. After removal of 3 bases from V and 7 bases from J, the junction contained 14 bases not matched to a gene. Per germline, CDR1 MGHRA and CDR2 YSYEKL. CDR3 in amino acids: CASSQLRGVSGTNEQFF. CDR3 coding DNA: TGCGCCAGCAGCCAGCTCCGGGGTGTTAGCGGGACGAATGAGCAGTTCTTC.

In this sample, this clonotype turned up many times. The V and J genes are TRBV19 and TRBJ2-6; 7 bases match TRBD1. The germline V gene encodes CDR1 LNHDA and CDR2 SQIVND (reference sequence). The CDR3 spans 16 residues. The J segment lost 0 bases and the V segment lost 8 bases, leaving 7 bases of the junction unmatched. The CDR3 sequence is CASLEQGSSGANVLTF. In nucleotides, the CDR3 is TGTGCCAGTCTCGAACAGGGGAGCTCTGGGGCCAACGTCCTGACTTTC.